This T cell receptor beta chain was captured in a study of blood T cell repertoires in COVID-19 (dated by TCRdb to the early 2020s). For context, the study as a whole: Collaborator samples came from the United States, Italy and Spain and covered acute and convalescent phases of COVID-19. The material from the prospective study consisted of cDNA or gDNA derived from T cells, B-cell-depleted T cells, or PBMCs. The dataset comprised deeply sampled blood TCRbeta repertoires from subjects exposed to, actively infected with, or recovered from COVID-19. A freely available public database, intended as a resource for researchers studying the immune response to SARS-CoV-2, is where the repertoires were released. Samples were obtained from the ongoing ImmuneRACE study (first 160 participants) and from about 1,300 subjects provided by 6 global collaborators. A de-identified subject ID, COVID-19 status, age in years and sex were almost always included in the sample metadata. HLA class I and class II types, where available, came from metadata supplied by the sample provider rather than from assay-based typing.

With respect to this clone: Which antigen it targets is not known. Base qualities were left out, and no much larger clone turns up one base away.

The paper's findings and limits, for the study overall: How much clinical and demographic metadata was included differed by source and by participant, and the metadata was provided uncurated.

CDR1 LNHDA and CDR2 SQIVND are derived from the germline V gene (reference sequence). V loses 6 bases at its end and J loses 3 bases; junction bases beyond the gene matches: 5. The CDR3, from cysteine to phenylalanine, totals 13 residues. The only DNA kept is the CDR3, 39 bases in frame from the first base. At one collaborating source in Seattle, patients were enrolled during active infection and were followed longitudinally through the course of disease. The collaborating institutions used their own protocols to collect whole blood in K2EDTA tubes. Collaborator samples were shipped for TCRbeta analysis as frozen whole blood, isolated PBMCs, or DNA extracted from either sample type. TCRbeta CDR3 regions were amplified from genomic DNA using the immunoSEQ Assay, a bias-controlled multiplex PCR. The authors' pipeline ran thus. Nucleated cell counts per sample were estimated from amplification of reference gene primers within the assay. Sequence reads were collapsed and filtered to measure the absolute abundance of every unique TCRbeta CDR3 rearrangement. For each sample, productive Simpson clonality was calculated by taking the square root of Simpson's diversity index across productive rearrangements. The table was pulled from immuneACCESS by TCRdb, which kept in-frame rearrangements only. Such tables lose some clones; where checked, under half of the loss comes from unresolved V genes, and the rest has no known cause. V, J and clone size derive from that table, while D and trimming were established from the DNA sequence. For this sample there are 290,000 or so clones; approximately 89% appear just once. 2.2% of the sample lies in the top ten.

The chain is encoded by TRBV19 joined to TRBJ2-7; 7 middle bases align to TRBD1. This TCR was sampled from a young woman with COVID-19, enrolled during active disease. Sequencing input: peripheral blood. The CDR3 reads CASSNRQGYEQYF. The nucleotides are TGTGCCAGTAGCAATAGACAGGGCTACGAGCAGTACTTC. When the CDR3 is completed using the reference TRBV19 and TRBJ2-7 genes on either side, the full variable domain is DGGITQSPKYLFRKEGQNVTLSCEQNLNHDAMYWYRQDPGQGLRLIYYSQIVNDFQKGDIAEGYSVSREKKESFPLTVTSAQKNPTAFYLCASSNRQGYEQYFGPGTRLTVT.